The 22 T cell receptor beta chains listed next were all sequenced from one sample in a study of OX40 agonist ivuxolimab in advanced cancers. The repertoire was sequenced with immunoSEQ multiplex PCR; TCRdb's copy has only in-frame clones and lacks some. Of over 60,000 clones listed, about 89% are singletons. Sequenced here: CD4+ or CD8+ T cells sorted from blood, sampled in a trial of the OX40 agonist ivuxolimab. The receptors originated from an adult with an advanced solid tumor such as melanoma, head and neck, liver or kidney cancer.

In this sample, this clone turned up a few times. DNA of the CDR3: TGTGCCAGCAGCCCACTAGCGGGGGGCAACAATGAGCAGTTCTTC. This codes for CASSPLAGGNNEQFF. The chain couples TRBV7-9 to TRBJ2-1; 12 bases agree with TRBD2. Looked up from germline, CDR1 is SEHNR and CDR2 is FQNEAQ (reference sequence). The V segment lost 5 bases and the J segment 5 bases; nucleotides outside the gene matches: 4. The CDR3 runs to 15 residues.

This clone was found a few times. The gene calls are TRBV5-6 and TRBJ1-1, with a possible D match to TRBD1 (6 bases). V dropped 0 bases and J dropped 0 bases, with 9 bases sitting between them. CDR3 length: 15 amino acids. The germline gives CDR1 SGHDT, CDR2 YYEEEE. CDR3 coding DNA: TGTGCCAGCAGCTTGGCGGACAGAATGAACACTGAAGCTTTCTTT. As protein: CASSLADRMNTEAFF.

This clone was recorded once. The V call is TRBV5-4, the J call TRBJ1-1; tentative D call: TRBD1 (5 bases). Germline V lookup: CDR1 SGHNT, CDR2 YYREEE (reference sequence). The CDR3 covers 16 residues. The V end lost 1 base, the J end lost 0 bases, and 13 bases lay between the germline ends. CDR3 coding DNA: TGTGCCAGCAGCTTGTTTCGCCGAGGGGTGAACACTGAAGCTTTCTTT. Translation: CASSLFRRGVNTEAFF.

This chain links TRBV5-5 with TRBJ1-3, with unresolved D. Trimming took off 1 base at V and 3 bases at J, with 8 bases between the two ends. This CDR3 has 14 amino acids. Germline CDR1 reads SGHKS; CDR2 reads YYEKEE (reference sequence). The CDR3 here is CASSLNGVGNTIYF. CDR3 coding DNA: TGTGCCAGCAGCTTGAACGGGGTTGGAAACACCATATATTTT. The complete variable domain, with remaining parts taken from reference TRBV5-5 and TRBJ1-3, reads DAGVTQSPTHLIKTRGQQVTLRCSPISGHKSVSWYQQVLGQGPQFIFQYYEKEERGRGNFPDRFSARQFPNYSSELNVNALLLGDSALYLCASSLNGVGNTIYFGEGSWLTVV.

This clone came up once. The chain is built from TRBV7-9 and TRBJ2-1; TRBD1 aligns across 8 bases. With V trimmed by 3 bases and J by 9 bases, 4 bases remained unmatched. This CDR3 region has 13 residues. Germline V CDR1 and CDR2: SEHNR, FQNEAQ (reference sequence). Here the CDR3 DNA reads TGTGCCAGCAGCTTCGGGACAGGACGTGAGCAGTTCTTC. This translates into CASSFGTGREQFF.

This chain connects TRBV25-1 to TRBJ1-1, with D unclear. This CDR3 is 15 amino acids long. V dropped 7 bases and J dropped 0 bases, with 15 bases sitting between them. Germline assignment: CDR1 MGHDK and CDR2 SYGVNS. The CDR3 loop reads CASTPLESLNTEAFF. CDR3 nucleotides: TGTGCCAGCACCCCCTTGGAGAGCCTGAACACTGAAGCTTTCTTT.

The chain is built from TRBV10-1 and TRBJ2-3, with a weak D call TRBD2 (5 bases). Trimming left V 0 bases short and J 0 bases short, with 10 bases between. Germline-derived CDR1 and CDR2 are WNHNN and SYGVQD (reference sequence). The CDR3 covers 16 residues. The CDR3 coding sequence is TGCGCCAGCAGTGAGTCTGTGGGAGCGAGCACAGATACGCAGTATTTT. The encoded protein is CASSESVGASTDTQYF.

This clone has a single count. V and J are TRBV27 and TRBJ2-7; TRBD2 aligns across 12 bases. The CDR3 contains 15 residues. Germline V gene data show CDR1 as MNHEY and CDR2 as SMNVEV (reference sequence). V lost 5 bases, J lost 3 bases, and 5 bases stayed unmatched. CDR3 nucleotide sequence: TGTGCCAGCAGTCCCCGACTAGCGGGAGACTACGAGCAGTACTTC. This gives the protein CASSPRLAGDYEQYF.

In nucleotides, the CDR3 is TGTGCCTTCGAGCGGGACCTGTGGGTTTACAATGAGCAGTTCTTC. It encodes CAFERDLWVYNEQFF. The rearrangement links TRBV30 to TRBJ2-1; 7 bases are a match to TRBD2. The germline V gene has CDR1 GTSNPN and CDR2 SVGIG (reference sequence). This CDR3 comprises 15 residues. With 7 bases clipped from V and 4 bases from J, the junction kept 13 bases outside the gene matches.

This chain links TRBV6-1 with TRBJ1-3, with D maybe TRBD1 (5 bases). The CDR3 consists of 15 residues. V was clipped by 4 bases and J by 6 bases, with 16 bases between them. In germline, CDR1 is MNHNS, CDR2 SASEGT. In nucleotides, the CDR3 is TGTGCCAGCAGTGGACAGCCGGGGAAAATAAACACCATATATTTT. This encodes CASSGQPGKINTIYF.

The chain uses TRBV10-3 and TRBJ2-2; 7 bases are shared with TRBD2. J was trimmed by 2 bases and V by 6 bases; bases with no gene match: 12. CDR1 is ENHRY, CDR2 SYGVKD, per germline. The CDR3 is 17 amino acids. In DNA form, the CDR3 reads TGTGCCATCAGCGAGCGGAGCGGGATGTCTAACACCGGGGAGCTGTTTTTT. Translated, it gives CAISERSGMSNTGELFF.

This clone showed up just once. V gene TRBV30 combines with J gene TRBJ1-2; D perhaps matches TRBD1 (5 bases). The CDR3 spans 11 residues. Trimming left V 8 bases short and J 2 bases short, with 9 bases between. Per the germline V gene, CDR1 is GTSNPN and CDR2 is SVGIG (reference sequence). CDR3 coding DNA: TGTGCCGGGACGGAAAACTATGGCTACACCTTC. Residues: CAGTENYGYTF.

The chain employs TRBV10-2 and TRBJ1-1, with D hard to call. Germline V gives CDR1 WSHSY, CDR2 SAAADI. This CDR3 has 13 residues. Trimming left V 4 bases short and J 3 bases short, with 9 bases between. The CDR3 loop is CASSVRVDTEAFF. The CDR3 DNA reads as TGCGCCAGCAGTGTAAGGGTAGACACTGAAGCTTTCTTT.

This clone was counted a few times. The CDR3 nucleotides are TGTGCCAGTACCTACTTAAGTGGAGAGACCCAGTACTTC. Its protein product is CASTYLSGETQYF. The chain uses TRBV19 and TRBJ2-5; D gene ambiguous. CDR1 and CDR2 (germline): LNHDA, SQIVND (reference sequence). CDR3 length: 13 amino acids. The V gene lost 7 bases and the J gene lost 4 bases, with 13 bases spanning the gap.

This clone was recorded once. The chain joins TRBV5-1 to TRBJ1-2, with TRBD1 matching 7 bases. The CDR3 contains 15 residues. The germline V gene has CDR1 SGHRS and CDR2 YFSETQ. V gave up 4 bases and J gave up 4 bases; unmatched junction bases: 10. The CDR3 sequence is CASSTSAGTAYGYTF. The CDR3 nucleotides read TGCGCCAGCAGCACCTCCGCCGGGACAGCCTATGGCTACACCTTC. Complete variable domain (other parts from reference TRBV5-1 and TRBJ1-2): KAGVTQTPRYLIKTRGQQVTLSCSPISGHRSVSWYQQTPGQGLQFLFEYFSETQRNKGNFPGRFSGRQFSNSRSEMNVSTLELGDSALYLCASSTSAGTAYGYTFGSGTRLTVV.

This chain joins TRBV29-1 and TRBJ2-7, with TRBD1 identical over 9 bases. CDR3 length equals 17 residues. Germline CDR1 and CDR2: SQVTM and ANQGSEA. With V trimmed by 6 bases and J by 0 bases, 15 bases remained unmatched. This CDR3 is CSVAGTGKRRGSYEQYF. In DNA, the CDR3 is TGCAGCGTAGCCGGGACAGGGAAACGCCGGGGCTCCTACGAGCAGTACTTC.

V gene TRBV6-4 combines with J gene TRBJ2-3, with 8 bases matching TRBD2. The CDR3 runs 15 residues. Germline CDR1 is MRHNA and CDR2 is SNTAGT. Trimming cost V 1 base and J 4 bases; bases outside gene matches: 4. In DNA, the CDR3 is TGTGCCAGCAGTGACTACGGGGGGGGGCCAGATACGCAGTATTTT. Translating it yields CASSDYGGGPDTQYF.

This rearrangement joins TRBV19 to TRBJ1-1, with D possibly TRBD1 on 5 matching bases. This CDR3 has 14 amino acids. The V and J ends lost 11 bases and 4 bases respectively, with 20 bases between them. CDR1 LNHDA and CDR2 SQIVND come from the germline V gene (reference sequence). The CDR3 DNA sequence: TGTGCCTCCTCCCGCTGGGGGGTGGTCACTGAAGCTTTCTTT. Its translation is CASSRWGVVTEAFF.

The CDR3 is CASSSVRDRGSAEAFF. The CDR3 nucleotides are TGTGCCAGCAGTTCCGTCCGGGACAGGGGGTCAGCCGAAGCTTTCTTT. The rearrangement uses TRBV27 and TRBJ1-1, with TRBD1 matching over 11 bases. The CDR3 is made up of 16 amino acids. Germline V gene lookup returns CDR1 MNHEY and CDR2 SMNVEV (reference sequence). Unmatched junction bases numbered 12, after V lost 4 bases and J lost 8 bases.

CDR3 amino acids: CASSPGLAAGLETQYF. CDR3 bases: TGTGCCAGCTCACCAGGACTAGCGGCAGGCTTAGAGACCCAGTACTTC. The chain joins TRBV18 to TRBJ2-5, with TRBD2 matching 10 bases. Losses at the gene ends were 2 bases for V and 4 bases for J; bases not matched to a gene: 7. The CDR3 covers 16 residues. The germline V gene has CDR1 KGHSH and CDR2 LQKENI.

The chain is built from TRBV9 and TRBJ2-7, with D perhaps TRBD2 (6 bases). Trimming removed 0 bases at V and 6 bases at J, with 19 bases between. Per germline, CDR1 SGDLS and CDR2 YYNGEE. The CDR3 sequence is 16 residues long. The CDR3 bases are TGTGCCAGCAGCGTAGATCCCAGCGCGGGAACTCGCGAGCAGTACTTC. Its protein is CASSVDPSAGTREQYF.

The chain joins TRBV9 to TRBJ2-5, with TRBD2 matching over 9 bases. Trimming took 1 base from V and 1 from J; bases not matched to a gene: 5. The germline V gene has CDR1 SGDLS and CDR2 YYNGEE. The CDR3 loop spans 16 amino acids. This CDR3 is CASSVLSGSLQETQYF. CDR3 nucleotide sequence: TGTGCCAGCAGCGTACTTAGCGGGAGTCTCCAAGAGACCCAGTACTTC.